This TCR beta chain was recovered during a study of chemoradiotherapy in HPV16-positive cancers. This clone occurred once. Profiling relied on immunoSEQ multiplex PCR, and the TCRdb table lists in-frame clones only, not all of them. The sample contains 9,500 to 15,000 clones, 70% to 90% of which appear only once. The sequence came from a human donor with HPV-associated anogenital cancer. This material consisted of blood, taken from a patient who underwent chemoradiotherapy.

In DNA, the CDR3 is TGTGCCAGCAGAGACGGACAGAGCTCCTATAATTCACCCCTCCACTTT. Its protein is CASRDGQSSYNSPLHF. The chain carries TRBV2 and TRBJ1-6; a possible D gene is TRBD1 (6 bases). Germline loops: CDR1 SNHLY, CDR2 FYNNEI. CDR3 length equals 16 residues. Trimming removed 6 bases at V and 0 bases at J, with 12 bases between.